Below, one T cell receptor beta chain is given with its context. Its antigen is currently unknown. The sample belongs to a study of T cell responses to AZD1222 COVID-19 vaccine. Only in-frame clones appear in the TCRdb table, and some are missing; sequencing was by immunoSEQ multiplex PCR. Of 150,000 to 200,000 clones listed, roughly nine tenths are singletons. This CDR3 has 15 amino acids. CDR1 is WSHSY, CDR2 SAAADI, per germline. V gave up 4 bases and J gave up 10 bases; unmatched junction bases: 9. Analysis merged second doses at about 4 or about 12 weeks. Study-wide results and caveats: Across the whole spike, CD4 TCRs peaked at regions 160-218 and 743-854.

The sequence came from an adult who received the AZD1222 COVID-19 vaccine. The chain joins TRBV10-2 to TRBJ1-6; 8 nucleotides match TRBD1. Sequenced here: peripheral blood, sampled 28 days after the second AZD1222 dose. CDR3 sequence reads: CASSVSTGASSPLHF. The CDR3 bases are TGCGCCAGCAGTGTTTCGACAGGGGCTAGCTCACCCCTCCACTTT.